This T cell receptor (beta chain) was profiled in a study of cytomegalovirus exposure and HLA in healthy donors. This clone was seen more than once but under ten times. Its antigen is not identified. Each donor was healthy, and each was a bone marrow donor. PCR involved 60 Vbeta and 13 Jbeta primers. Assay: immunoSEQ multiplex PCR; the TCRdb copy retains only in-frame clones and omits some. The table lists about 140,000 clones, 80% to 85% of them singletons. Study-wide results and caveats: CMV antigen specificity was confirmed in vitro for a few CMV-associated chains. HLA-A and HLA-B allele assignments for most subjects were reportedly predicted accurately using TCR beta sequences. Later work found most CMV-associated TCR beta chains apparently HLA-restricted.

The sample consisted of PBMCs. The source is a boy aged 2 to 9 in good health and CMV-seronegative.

This CDR3 reads CASSPLEFSSEQYF. In DNA, the CDR3 is TGTGCCAGCAGCCCCCTAGAATTTAGCAGCGAGCAGTACTTC. The chain joins TRBV6-5 to TRBJ2-5; no clear D gene. The J call is doubtful: the DNA matches TRBJ2-7 better. CDR1 and CDR2 from the germline V gene are MNHEY and SVGAGI. There are 14 residues in the CDR3.